This T cell receptor (beta chain) stems from a study of blood T cell repertoires in COVID-19. Study summary: Italy, Spain and the United States were the sources of the convalescent and acute COVID-19 samples.

This clone came up once. The same CDR3 arises from other DNA sequences in this sample as well. Germline CDR1 and CDR2: GTSNPN and SVGIG (reference sequence). The germline V and J ends were trimmed by 0 bases and 4 bases, with 7 bases remaining between them. The CDR3 covers 12 residues. Per the original data handling: Quantification of nucleated cells was approximated via reference gene primer amplification. TCRdb's table, derived via immunoSEQ multiplex PCR, lists solely in-frame clones and lacks some. That table gives V, J and clone size, and the DNA gave D and trimming. Among over 200,000 clones listed, about nine tenths were seen once.

The TCR comes from a man aged 25 to 40 with COVID-19, enrolled during active disease. The specimen sequenced was peripheral blood. The gene calls are TRBV30 and TRBJ2-7; tentative D call: TRBD2 (6 bases). This CDR3 is CAWSVGGYEQYF. The CDR3 DNA follows: TGTGCCTGGAGTGTCGGAGGGTACGAGCAGTACTTC.